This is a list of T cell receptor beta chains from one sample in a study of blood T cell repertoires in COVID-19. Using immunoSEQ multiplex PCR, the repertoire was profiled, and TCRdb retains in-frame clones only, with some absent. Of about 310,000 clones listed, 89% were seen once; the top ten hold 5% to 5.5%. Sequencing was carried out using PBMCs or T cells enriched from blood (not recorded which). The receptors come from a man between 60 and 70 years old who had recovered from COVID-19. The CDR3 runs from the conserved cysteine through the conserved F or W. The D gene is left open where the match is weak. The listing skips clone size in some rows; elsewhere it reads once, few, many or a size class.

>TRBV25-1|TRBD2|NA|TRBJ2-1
CASSVAGAMDEQFF
TGTGCCAGCAGCGTAGCGGGAGCAATGGATGAGCAGTTCTTC
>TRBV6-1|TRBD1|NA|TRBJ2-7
CASSETGTGTYEQYF
TGTGCCAGCAGTGAGACCGGGACAGGGACCTACGAGCAGTACTTC
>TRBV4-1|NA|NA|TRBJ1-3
CASSQGWGPGNTIYF
TGCGCCAGCAGCCAAGGGTGGGGGCCTGGAAACACCATATATTTT
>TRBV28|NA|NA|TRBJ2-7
CASRFAGGRAYEQYF
TGTGCCAGCAGGTTCGCCGGAGGGCGGGCCTACGAGCAGTACTTC
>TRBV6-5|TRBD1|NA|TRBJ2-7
CASRPRDRSSYEQYF
TGTGCCAGCAGGCCCCGGGACAGGAGCTCCTACGAGCAGTACTTC
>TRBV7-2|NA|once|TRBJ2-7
CASSLIPGLTSYEQYF
TGTGCCAGCAGCTTAATTCCGGGACTGACCTCCTACGAGCAGTACTTC
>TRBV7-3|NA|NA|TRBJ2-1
CASSSDSSSYNEQFF
TGTGCCAGCAGCTCGGACAGCTCCTCCTACAATGAGCAGTTCTTC
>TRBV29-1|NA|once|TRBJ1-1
CSTRRNTEAFF
TGCAGCACCCGGAGGAACACTGAAGCTTTCTTT
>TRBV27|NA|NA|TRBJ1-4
CASSYRPTNEKLFF
TGTGCCAGCAGTTACAGACCAACTAATGAAAAACTGTTTTTT
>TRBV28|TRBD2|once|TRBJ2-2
CASSLGVGLAGSGELFF
TGTGCCAGCAGTTTAGGAGTCGGACTAGCGGGGTCCGGGGAGCTGTTTTTT
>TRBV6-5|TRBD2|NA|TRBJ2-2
CASSFTSGKSDGELFF
TGTGCCAGCAGTTTCACTAGCGGGAAAAGCGACGGGGAGCTGTTTTTT
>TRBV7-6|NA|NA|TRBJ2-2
CASSLADTNTGELFF
TGTGCCAGCAGCTTAGCGGACACCAACACCGGGGAGCTGTTTTTT
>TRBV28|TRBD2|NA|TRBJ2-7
CASSLWGVGTSGIYEQYF
TGTGCCAGCAGTTTATGGGGAGTAGGGACTAGCGGTATATACGAGCAGTACTTC
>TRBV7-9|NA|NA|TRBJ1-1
CASSLALNTEAFF
TGTGCCAGCAGCTTAGCCTTAAACACTGAAGCTTTCTTT
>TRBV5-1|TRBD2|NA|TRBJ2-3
CASSLGTSGNVDTQYF
TGCGCCAGCAGCTTGGGGACTAGCGGGAATGTAGATACGCAGTATTTT
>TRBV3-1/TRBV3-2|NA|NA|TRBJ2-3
CASSPLPGRASTDTQYF
TGTGCCAGCAGCCCCCTCCCCGGCAGGGCCAGCACAGATACGCAGTATTTT
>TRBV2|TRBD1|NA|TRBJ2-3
CASSRDRGSADTQYF
TGTGCCAGCAGCCGAGACAGGGGGAGCGCAGATACGCAGTATTTT
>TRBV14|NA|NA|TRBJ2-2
CASSRVATGTGELFF
TGTGCCAGCAGCCGGGTAGCGACAGGCACCGGGGAGCTGTTTTTT
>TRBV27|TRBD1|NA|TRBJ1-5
CASRRQGAPNQPQHF
TGTGCCAGCAGGCGACAGGGGGCTCCTAATCAGCCCCAGCATTTT
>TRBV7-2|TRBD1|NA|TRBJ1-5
CASSSSGGHSNQPQHF
TGTGCCAGCAGCTCCTCAGGGGGCCATAGCAATCAGCCCCAGCATTTT
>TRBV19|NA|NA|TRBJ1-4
CASSMRRQAEKLFF
TGTGCCAGTAGTATGAGGAGGCAGGCCGAAAAACTGTTTTTT
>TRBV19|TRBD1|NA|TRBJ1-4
CASSRSPGGNEKLFF
TGTGCCAGTAGTCGTAGTCCAGGGGGAAATGAAAAACTGTTTTTT
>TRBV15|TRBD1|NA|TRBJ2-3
CATSRGQGSTDTQYF
TGTGCCACCAGCAGAGGACAGGGAAGCACAGATACGCAGTATTTT
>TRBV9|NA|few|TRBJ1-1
CASSVAVNTEAFF
TGTGCCAGCAGCGTAGCCGTGAACACTGAAGCTTTCTTT
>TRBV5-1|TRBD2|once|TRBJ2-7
CASSSGLAGGPPLSTHF
TGCGCCAGCAGCTCGGGGCTAGCGGGAGGGCCTCCTCTCAGCACACACTTC
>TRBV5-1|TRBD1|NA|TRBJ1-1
CASSLFSTGENTEAFF
TGCGCCAGCAGCTTGTTCTCGACAGGGGAAAACACTGAAGCTTTCTTT
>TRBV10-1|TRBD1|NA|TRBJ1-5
CASRRTGNQPQHF
TGCGCCAGCAGAAGGACAGGGAATCAGCCCCAGCATTTT
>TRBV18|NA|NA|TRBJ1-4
CASSIQGLASTNEKLFF
TGTGCCAGCTCAATTCAAGGACTGGCGTCAACTAATGAAAAACTGTTTTTT
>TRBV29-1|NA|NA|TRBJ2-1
CSVALGASSYNEQFF
TGCAGCGTAGCTTTGGGGGCAAGCTCCTACAATGAGCAGTTCTTC
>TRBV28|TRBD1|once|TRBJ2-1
CASGLTGGNNEQFF
TGTGCCAGCGGATTGACAGGGGGTAACAATGAGCAGTTCTTC
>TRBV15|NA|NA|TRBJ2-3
CATSRDGQRTDTQYF
TGTGCCACCAGCAGAGATGGGCAGCGCACAGATACGCAGTATTTT
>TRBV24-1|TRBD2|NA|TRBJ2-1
CATSALAGQHYNEQFF
TGTGCCACCAGTGCCCTAGCGGGACAGCACTACAATGAGCAGTTCTTC
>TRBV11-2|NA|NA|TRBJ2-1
CASSLAHYNEQFF
TGTGCCAGCAGCTTAGCACATTACAATGAGCAGTTCTTC
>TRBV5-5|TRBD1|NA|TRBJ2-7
CASSTGTGLYEQYF
TGTGCCAGCAGTACCGGGACAGGACTGTACGAGCAGTACTTC
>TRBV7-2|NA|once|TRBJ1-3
CASSFAGSFENTIYF
TGTGCCAGCAGCTTCGCGGGGTCGTTCGAAAACACCATATATTTT
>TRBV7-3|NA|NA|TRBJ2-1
CASSAQPLADSSYNEQFF
TGTGCCAGCAGCGCTCAACCCCTTGCGGATAGCTCCTACAATGAGCAGTTCTTC
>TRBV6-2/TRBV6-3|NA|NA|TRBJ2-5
CASSGQSQETQYF
TGTGCCAGCAGTGGACAGTCCCAAGAGACCCAGTACTTC